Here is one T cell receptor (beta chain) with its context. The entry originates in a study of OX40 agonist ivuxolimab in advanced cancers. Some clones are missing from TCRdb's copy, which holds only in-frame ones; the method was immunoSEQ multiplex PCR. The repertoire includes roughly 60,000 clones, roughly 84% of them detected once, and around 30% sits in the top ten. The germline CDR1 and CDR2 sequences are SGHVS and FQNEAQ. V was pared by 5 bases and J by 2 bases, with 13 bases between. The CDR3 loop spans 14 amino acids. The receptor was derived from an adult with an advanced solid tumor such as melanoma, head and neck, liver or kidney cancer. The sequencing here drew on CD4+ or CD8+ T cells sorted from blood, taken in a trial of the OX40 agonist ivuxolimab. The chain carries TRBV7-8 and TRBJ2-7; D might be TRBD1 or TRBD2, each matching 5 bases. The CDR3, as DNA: TGTGCCAGCAGCCCGGGACGGCTAACCTACGAGCAGTACTTC. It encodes CASSPGRLTYEQYF.